The source of this T cell receptor beta chain is a study of blood T cell repertoires in COVID-19. Study background: Nucleic acid was either cDNA or gDNA, and it came from T cells, B-cell-depleted T cells, or PBMCs.

Participants reported their clinical history, and cohort assignment relied on those reports. Exposed participants encountered a COVID-19 case during the 2 weeks preceding study entry. In the authors' workflow: Amplified reference gene primers provided the basis for estimating nucleated cell counts. Repertoires were generated with immunoSEQ multiplex PCR, while TCRdb's copy carries only in-frame clones and drops some. The V and J calls and clone size are taken from that table; D and trimming were inferred from the DNA. The sample lists some 340,000 clones; 85% to 95% were seen once. Sequencing was done on a sample of PBMCs or T cells enriched from blood (not recorded which). The receptor was isolated from a woman aged 25 to 45 who had been exposed to COVID-19.

DNA for the CDR3: TGTGCCTTGAATACCGGGCAACGCCTGAGGGATGAAAAACTGTTTTTT. Its translation is CALNTGQRLRDEKLFF. The chain combines TRBV30 with TRBJ1-4; D uncertain. V was cut by 7 bases and J by 6 bases, with 24 bases left in between. The germline CDR1 and CDR2 sequences are GTSNPN and SVGIG (reference sequence). This CDR3 is 16 amino acids long.